These 17 T cell receptor beta chains originate from one sample sequenced in a study of blood T cells in healthy people across ages. A second about 7 to 12 cycle PCR used barcoded and J-beta primers. TCRdb itself ran the 5' RACE reads through MiXCR, one entry per CDR3 protein. The data contain 1.5 million to 2 million distinct CDR3 sequences, 49% of them singletons. Sequenced input: blood. The receptors here all came from a woman in her thirties or forties in good health.

The chain's CDR3 is CASSLTSASTYNEQFF. The CDR3 region has the DNA TGTGCCAGCAGTTTAACGTCGGCCAGCACCTACAATGAGCAGTTCTTC. The rearrangement links TRBV28 to TRBJ2-1; D gene uncertain. There are 16 residues in the CDR3. V shed 2 bases and J shed 2 bases, with 13 bases lying between them. Germline V gene data show CDR1 as MDHEN and CDR2 as SYDVKM.

The chain is built from TRBV12-3 or TRBV12-4 and TRBJ2-5; a weak D match, TRBD2 (6 bases). The V end was cut by 4 bases, the J end by 4 bases, with 16 bases between. The CDR3 loop spans 15 amino acids. The CDR3, as DNA: TGTGCCAGCAGTTCCGGGGGAAGTTCGTTAGAGACCCAGTACTTC. Its protein product is CASSSGGSSLETQYF.

This clonotype came up a few times. The chain recombines TRBV20-1 with TRBJ2-4; 8 bases align to TRBD1. This CDR3 spans 13 amino acids. V was clipped by 6 bases and J by 7 bases; unmatched bases: 8. Looked up from germline, CDR1 is DFQATT and CDR2 is SNEGSKA (reference sequence). In DNA form, the CDR3 reads TGCAGTGCCAAGGCAGGGGGCAAGAACATTCAGTACTTC. This codes for CSAKAGGKNIQYF.

This clonotype is a singleton in its sample. The rearrangement joins TRBV27 to TRBJ2-5; D might be TRBD2 (5 bases). The CDR3 covers 14 residues. The V gene lost 5 bases and the J gene lost 11 bases, with 21 bases spanning the gap. CDR1 and CDR2 (germline): MNHEY, SMNVEV (reference sequence). In DNA, the CDR3 is TGTGCCAGCAGTCAGGAGGATGGAGCTGGTGAGCAGTACTTC. It translates to CASSQEDGAGEQYF.

The chain uses TRBV5-5 and TRBJ2-2; D is undetermined. The germline V gene encodes CDR1 SGHKS and CDR2 YYEKEE (reference sequence). The CDR3 length is 15 residues. V was trimmed by 0 bases and J by 2 bases, leaving 8 bases between them. CDR3 in amino acids: CASSLAQPNTGELFF. DNA for the CDR3: TGTGCCAGCAGCTTGGCGCAACCTAACACCGGGGAGCTGTTTTTT.

This chain connects TRBV29-1 to TRBJ1-2; 7 bases are a match to TRBD1. The CDR3 is 13 residues long. Germline-derived CDR1 and CDR2 are SQVTM and ANQGSEA. The ends lost 4 bases at V and 4 bases at J; junction bases unmatched: 6. CDR3 sequence: CSVGNDRAYGYTF. The CDR3 DNA is TGCAGCGTTGGAAATGACAGGGCCTATGGCTACACCTTC. Supplemented by reference TRBV29-1 and TRBJ1-2, the full variable domain reads SAVISQKPSRDICQRGTSLTIQCQVDSQVTMMFWYRQQPGQSLTLIATANQGSEATYESGFVIDKFPISRPNLTFSTLTVSNMSPEDSSIYLCSVGNDRAYGYTFGSGTRLTVV.

The V call is TRBV18, the J call TRBJ2-7; a possible D gene is TRBD1 (5 bases). The length of the CDR3 is 13 residues. The V end was cut by 3 bases, the J end by 3 bases, with 9 bases between. Looked up from germline, CDR1 is KGHSH and CDR2 is LQKENI. CDR3 DNA: TGTGCCAGCTCACCCCAGACAGACTACGAGCAGTACTTC. This encodes CASSPQTDYEQYF.

This clonotype has a handful of counts. The V call is TRBV6-2 or TRBV6-3, the J call TRBJ2-1; 9 nucleotides agree with TRBD2. The germline V gene has CDR1 MNHEY and CDR2 SVGEGT. CDR3 length: 17 residues. Trimming at V came to 4 bases and at J to 3 bases, leaving 10 bases not matched to a gene. The CDR3, as DNA: TGTGCCAGCAGTTCCAGCGGGGGGACCTACCTCTACAATGAGCAGTTCTTC. Protein product: CASSSSGGTYLYNEQFF.

This clonotype turned up a few times. The chain links TRBV29-1 to TRBJ2-7; the D call may be TRBD1 or TRBD2 (5 bases each). The CDR3 has 14 residues. Germline CDR1 reads SQVTM; CDR2 reads ANQGSEA. Between the trimmed V and J ends, which lost 4 bases and 0 bases, there was a span of 13 bases. This CDR3 reads CSVGGTRSSYEQYF. CDR3 sequence (DNA): TGCAGCGTTGGAGGGACGAGAAGCTCCTACGAGCAGTACTTC.

The CDR3 reads CASSLPGLGTDTQYF. CDR3 coding DNA: TGCGCCAGCAGCCTACCGGGACTGGGCACAGATACGCAGTATTTT. The genes are TRBV5-1 and TRBJ2-3, with D possibly TRBD2 on 6 matching bases. This CDR3 spans 15 amino acids. Looked up from germline, CDR1 is SGHRS and CDR2 is YFSETQ. Between the trimmed V and J ends, which lost 4 bases and 1 base, there was a span of 13 bases.

This clonotype was counted between two and nine times. This chain links TRBV20-1 with TRBJ2-5; 9 bases align to TRBD2. Trimming removed 5 bases from V and 2 bases from J; junction bases left unmatched: 6. Per the germline V gene, CDR1 is DFQATT and CDR2 is SNEGSKA (reference sequence). The CDR3 spans 14 residues. In DNA, the CDR3 is TGCAGTGCTTACGTTAGCGGGGGACAAGAGACCCAGTACTTC. It translates to CSAYVSGGQETQYF.

This chain connects TRBV12-3 or TRBV12-4 to TRBJ2-3, with D possibly being TRBD1 (6 bases). The CDR3 is 16 residues long. V was pared by 1 base and J by 2 bases, with 13 bases between. CDR3: CASSLEAGETTDTQYF. In DNA form, the CDR3 reads TGTGCCAGCAGTTTAGAAGCAGGGGAAACCACAGATACGCAGTATTTT.

This clonotype came up a few times. The chain links TRBV9 to TRBJ2-1, with 8 positions matching TRBD2. The germline V gene encodes CDR1 SGDLS and CDR2 YYNGEE. V lost 0 bases to trimming and J lost 8 bases; unmatched junction nucleotides: 7. The CDR3 is made up of 15 amino acids. The CDR3 here is CASSVASGGLDEQFF. As DNA, the CDR3 is TGTGCCAGCAGCGTAGCGTCGGGGGGGCTAGATGAGCAGTTCTTC.

This chain uses TRBV12-3 or TRBV12-4 with TRBJ1-4; D may be TRBD1 (5 bases). The CDR3 contains 14 residues. V was cut by 6 bases and J by 8 bases, with 16 bases left in between. This chain's CDR3 is CASSLSRGAEKLFF. As DNA, the CDR3 is TGTGCCAGCAGCCTGAGTAGGGGAGCCGAAAAACTGTTTTTT.

The rearrangement joins TRBV5-1 to TRBJ2-5, with TRBD2 as a possible D gene (6 bases). Near its end, the DNA agrees better with TRBJ2-7, so the J call may be wrong. The CDR3 spans 15 residues. Germline CDR1 SGHRS, CDR2 YFSETQ. Written as DNA, the CDR3 is TGCGCCAGCCACCCGGGGACTCTGACCGACTACGAGCAGTACTTC. Residues: CASHPGTLTDYEQYF.

The chain employs TRBV24-1 and TRBJ2-5; 14 bases match TRBD2. The CDR3 sequence is 18 residues long. The germline V gene has CDR1 KGHDR and CDR2 SFDVKD. Trimming at V came to 3 bases and at J to 6 bases, leaving 11 bases not matched to a gene. CDR3 protein: CATSDRPPGLAGVKTQYF. CDR3 sequence (DNA): TGTGCCACCAGTGATCGTCCTCCGGGACTAGCGGGGGTTAAGACCCAGTACTTC.

The rearrangement joins TRBV7-2 to TRBJ1-4; 7 bases align to TRBD1. The trim removed 2 bases at V and 0 bases at J, leaving 6 bases unmatched. This CDR3 spans 17 amino acids. CDR1 SGHTA and CDR2 FQGNSA come from the germline V gene. CDR3 nucleotides: TGTGCCAGCAGCTTAACCGGGACAGTAGCAACTAATGAAAAACTGTTTTTT. It codes for CASSLTGTVATNEKLFF. Complete variable domain (other parts from reference TRBV7-2 and TRBJ1-4): GAGVSQSPSNKVTEKGKDVELRCDPISGHTALYWYRQSLGQGLEFLIYFQGNSAPDKSGLPSDRFSAERTGGSVSTLTIQRTQQEDSAVYLCASSLTGTVATNEKLFFGSGTQLSVL.